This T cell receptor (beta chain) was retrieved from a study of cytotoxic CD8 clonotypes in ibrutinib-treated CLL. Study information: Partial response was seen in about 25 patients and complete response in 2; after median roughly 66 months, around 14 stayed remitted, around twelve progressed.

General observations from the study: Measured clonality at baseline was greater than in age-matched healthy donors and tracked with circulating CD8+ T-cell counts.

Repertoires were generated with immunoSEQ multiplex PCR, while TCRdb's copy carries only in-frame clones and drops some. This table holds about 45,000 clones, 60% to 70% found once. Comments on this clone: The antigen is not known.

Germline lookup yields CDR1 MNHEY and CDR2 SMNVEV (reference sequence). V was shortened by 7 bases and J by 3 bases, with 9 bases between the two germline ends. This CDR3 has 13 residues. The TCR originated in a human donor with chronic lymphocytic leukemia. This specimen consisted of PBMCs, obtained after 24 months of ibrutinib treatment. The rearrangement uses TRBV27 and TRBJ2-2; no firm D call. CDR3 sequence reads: CASTPHDTGELFF. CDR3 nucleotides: TGTGCCAGCACCCCTCACGACACCGGGGAGCTGTTTTTT.